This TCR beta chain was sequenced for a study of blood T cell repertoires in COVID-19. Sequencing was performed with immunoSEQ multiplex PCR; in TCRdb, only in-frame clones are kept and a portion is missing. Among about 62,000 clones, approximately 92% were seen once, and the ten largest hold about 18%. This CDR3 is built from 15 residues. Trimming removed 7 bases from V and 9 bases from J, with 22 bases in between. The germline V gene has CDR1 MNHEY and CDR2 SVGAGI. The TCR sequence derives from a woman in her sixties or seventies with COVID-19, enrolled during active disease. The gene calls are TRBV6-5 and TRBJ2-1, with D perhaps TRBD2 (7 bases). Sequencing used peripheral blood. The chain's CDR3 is CASNPRGERDGEQFF. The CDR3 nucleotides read TGTGCCAGCAACCCGAGGGGGGAGCGGGACGGTGAGCAGTTCTTC.